The rows below give T cell receptor beta chains drawn from one sample of a study of blood T cell repertoires in COVID-19. The table came from immunoSEQ multiplex PCR; TCRdb's copy has only in-frame clones and leaves some out. The sample records about 240,000 clones, approximately 85% being singletons. Material: peripheral blood. Source of these receptors: a man between 45 and 60 years old with COVID-19, enrolled during active disease. The CDR3 runs from the conserved cysteine through the conserved F or W. The order of the fields is V gene, D gene, clone size, J gene, CDR3 DNA, CDR3 protein. D genes are given only for firm matches. A row's size may be missing; if present it is once, few, many or a size class.

TRBV6-1	TRBD2	-	TRBJ2-1	TGTGCCAGCAGTGAAAGCGGGGGGTTCCACGATGAGCAGTTCTTC	CASSESGGFHDEQFF
TRBV6-5	-	-	TRBJ1-6	TGTGCCAGCAGTAAACCCGGCGGCTTCTCCCTCCACTTT	CASSKPGGFSLHF
TRBV4-3	-	-	TRBJ2-7	TGCGCCAGCAGCCAATATACTGGGGGCAGCTACGAGCAGTACTTC	CASSQYTGGSYEQYF
TRBV30	-	-	TRBJ1-6	TGTGCCTGGAGCGGACCCGGGGGGATGTCTCCCCTCCACTTT	CAWSGPGGMSPLHF
TRBV6-4	-	-	TRBJ2-2	TGTGCCAGCAGTGTCGGGACACCTAACACCGGGGAGCTGTTTTTT	CASSVGTPNTGELFF
TRBV6-2/TRBV6-3	TRBD1	-	TRBJ2-5	TGTGCCAGCAGTTACTCGACAGGCTCGAGACAGGGTGTTGGGGAGACCCAGTACTTC	CASSYSTGSRQGVGETQYF
TRBV6-5	-	-	TRBJ1-5	TGTGCCAGCAGTACAGGGACCGGGCAGCCCCAGCATTTT	CASSTGTGQPQHF
TRBV3-1/TRBV3-2	-	-	TRBJ2-5	TGTGCCAGCAGCCAAGGGACTGTCAGAGAGACCCAGTACTTC	CASSQGTVRETQYF
TRBV27	TRBD1	many	TRBJ1-1	TGTGCCAGCAGTCCTATCCCCTCAGGGGGTCCGAACACTGAAGCTTTCTTT	CASSPIPSGGPNTEAFF
TRBV27	TRBD2	-	TRBJ2-5	TGTGCCAGCAGTTTATCCACAACGGGGGGGAGGGAGACCCAGTACTTC	CASSLSTTGGRETQYF
TRBV2	TRBD1	few	TRBJ1-1	TGTGCCAGCAGTGAACTCACGACAGGGATCACTGAAGCTTTCTTT	CASSELTTGITEAFF
TRBV7-2	TRBD1	-	TRBJ1-2	TGTGCCAGCAGCCCTGACAGGGAGCTCACCTTC	CASSPDRELTF
TRBV6-5	-	-	TRBJ2-7	TGTGCCAGCGCAGGCTCTCGGGAGCAGTACTTC	CASAGSREQYF
TRBV9	-	-	TRBJ2-7	TGTGCCAGCAGCGTCCTAGCGACCTCTGGCGAGCAGTACTTC	CASSVLATSGEQYF
TRBV9	TRBD1	-	TRBJ2-7	TGTGCCAGCAGCAGGGGACAGGACTTCGAGCAGTACTTC	CASSRGQDFEQYF
TRBV6-1	-	-	TRBJ1-5	TGTGCCAGCAGTGGGAGGGAGGGTTCAGGCAATCAGCCCCAGCATTTT	CASSGREGSGNQPQHF
TRBV4-1	-	-	TRBJ1-6	TGCGCCAGCAGCCAAGAAAACGAACCAGTCCCCCTCCACTTT	CASSQENEPVPLHF
TRBV9	-	few	TRBJ1-4	TGTGCCAGCAGCCCCTCCCCGGTAACTAATGAAAAACTGTTTTTT	CASSPSPVTNEKLFF
TRBV30	-	once	TRBJ1-1	TGTGCCTGGAGTCGCAGGTGGAACACTGAAGCTTTCTTT	CAWSRRWNTEAFF
TRBV13	-	few	TRBJ2-1	TGTGCCAGCAGCTTAGTTCCGAGCGCGTCTTACAATGAGCAGTTCTTC	CASSLVPSASYNEQFF
TRBV6-1	-	few	TRBJ1-3	TGTGCCAGCAGTGAAAGGGCGGGGAGCTCTGGAAACACCATATATTTT	CASSERAGSSGNTIYF
TRBV30	-	once	TRBJ2-3	TGTGCCTGGAAGGAGTGGGGGGGGCCTTCAGATACGCAGTATTTT	CAWKEWGGPSDTQYF